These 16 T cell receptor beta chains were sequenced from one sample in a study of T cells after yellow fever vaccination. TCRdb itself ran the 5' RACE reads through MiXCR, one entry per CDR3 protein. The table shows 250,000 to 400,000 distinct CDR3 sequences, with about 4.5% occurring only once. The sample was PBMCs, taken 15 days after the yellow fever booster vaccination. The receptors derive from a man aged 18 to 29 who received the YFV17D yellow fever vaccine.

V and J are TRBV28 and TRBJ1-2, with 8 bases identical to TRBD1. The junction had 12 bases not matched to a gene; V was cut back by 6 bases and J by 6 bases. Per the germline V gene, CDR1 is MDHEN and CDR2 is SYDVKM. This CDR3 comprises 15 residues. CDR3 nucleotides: TGTGCCAGCAGGCTAAACTCTGGGACAGGTGATGGCTACACCTTC. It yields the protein CASRLNSGTGDGYTF.

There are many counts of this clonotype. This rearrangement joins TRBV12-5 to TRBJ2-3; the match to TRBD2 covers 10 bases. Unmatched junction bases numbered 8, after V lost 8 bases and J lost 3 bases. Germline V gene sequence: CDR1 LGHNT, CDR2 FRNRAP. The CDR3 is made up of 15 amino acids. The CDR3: CASLFSGGYTDTQYF. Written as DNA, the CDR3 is TGTGCTAGTCTTTTTAGCGGGGGGTATACAGATACGCAGTATTTT.

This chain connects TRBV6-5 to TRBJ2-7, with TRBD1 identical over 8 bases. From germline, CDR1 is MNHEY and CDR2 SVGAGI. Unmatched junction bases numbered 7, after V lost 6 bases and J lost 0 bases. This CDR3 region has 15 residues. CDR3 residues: CASRHRTGSSYEQYV. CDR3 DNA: TGTGCCAGCAGACACCGGACAGGGAGCTCCTACGAGCAGTACGTC.

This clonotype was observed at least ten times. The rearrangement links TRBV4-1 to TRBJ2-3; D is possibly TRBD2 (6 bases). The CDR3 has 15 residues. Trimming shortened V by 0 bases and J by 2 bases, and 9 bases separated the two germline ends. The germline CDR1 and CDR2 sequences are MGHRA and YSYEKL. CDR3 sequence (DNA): TGCGCCAGCAGCCAAGAAATAGCGGTCACAGATACGCAGTATTTT. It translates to CASSQEIAVTDTQYF.

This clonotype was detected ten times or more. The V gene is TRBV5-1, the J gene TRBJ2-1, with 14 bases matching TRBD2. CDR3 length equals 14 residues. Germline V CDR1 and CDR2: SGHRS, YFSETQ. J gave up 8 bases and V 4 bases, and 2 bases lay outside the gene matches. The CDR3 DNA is TGCGCCAGCAGCCCGGGACTAGCGGGGGATGAGCAGTTCTTC. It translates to CASSPGLAGDEQFF.

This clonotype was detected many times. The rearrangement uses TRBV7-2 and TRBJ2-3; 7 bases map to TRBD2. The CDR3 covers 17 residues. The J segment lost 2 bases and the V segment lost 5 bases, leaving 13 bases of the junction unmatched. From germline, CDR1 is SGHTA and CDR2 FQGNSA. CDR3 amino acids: CASSARMGRGFTDTQYF. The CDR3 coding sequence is TGTGCCAGCAGCGCCCGAATGGGGCGGGGGTTCACAGATACGCAGTATTTT.

The CDR3 region is CAISGRGAGGYTF. The CDR3 nucleotides are TGTGCCATCAGCGGCCGGGGGGCGGGAGGCTACACCTTC. This chain uses TRBV10-3 with TRBJ1-2; D is perhaps TRBD1 (6 bases). V dropped 6 bases and J dropped 8 bases, with 16 bases sitting between them. Germline V gene sequence: CDR1 ENHRY, CDR2 SYGVKD. This CDR3 comprises 13 residues.

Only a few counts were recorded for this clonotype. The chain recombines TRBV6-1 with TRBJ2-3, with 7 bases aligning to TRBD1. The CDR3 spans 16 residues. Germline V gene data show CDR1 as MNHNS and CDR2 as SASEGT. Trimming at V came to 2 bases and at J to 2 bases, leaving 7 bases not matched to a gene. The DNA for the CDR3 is TGTGCCAGCAGTGAAAGACAGGGACCGTCCACAGATACGCAGTATTTT. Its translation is CASSERQGPSTDTQYF.

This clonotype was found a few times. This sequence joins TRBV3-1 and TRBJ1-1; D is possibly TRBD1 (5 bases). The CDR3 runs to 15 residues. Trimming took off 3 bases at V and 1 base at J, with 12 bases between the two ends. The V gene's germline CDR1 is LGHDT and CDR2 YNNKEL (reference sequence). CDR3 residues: CASSQFQGENTEAFF. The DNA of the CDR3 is TGTGCCAGCAGCCAGTTCCAGGGCGAGAACACTGAAGCTTTCTTT.

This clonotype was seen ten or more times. The CDR3 DNA reads TGCGCCAGCAGCCGTTTGACAGGTGAAGCTTTCTTT. Amino acids: CASSRLTGEAFF. The chain links TRBV4-3 to TRBJ1-1; D may be TRBD1 (6 bases). The CDR3 covers 12 residues. Germline assignment: CDR1 LGHNA and CDR2 YSLEER. Trimming took off 4 bases at V and 7 bases at J, with 10 bases between the two ends.

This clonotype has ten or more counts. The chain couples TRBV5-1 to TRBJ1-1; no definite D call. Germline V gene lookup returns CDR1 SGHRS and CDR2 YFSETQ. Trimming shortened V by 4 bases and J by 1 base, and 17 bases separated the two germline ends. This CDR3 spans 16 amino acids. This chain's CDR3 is CASSPSLFDGNTEAFF. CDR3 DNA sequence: TGCGCCAGCAGCCCCTCTCTCTTTGACGGGAACACTGAAGCTTTCTTT.

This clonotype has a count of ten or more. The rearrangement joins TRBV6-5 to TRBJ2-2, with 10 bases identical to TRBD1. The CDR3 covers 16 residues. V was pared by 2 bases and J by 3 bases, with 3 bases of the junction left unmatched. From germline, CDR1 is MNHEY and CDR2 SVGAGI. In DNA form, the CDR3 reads TGTGCCAGCAGTTACGATGGGACAGGGGACACCGGGGAGCTGTTTTTT. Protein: CASSYDGTGDTGELFF.

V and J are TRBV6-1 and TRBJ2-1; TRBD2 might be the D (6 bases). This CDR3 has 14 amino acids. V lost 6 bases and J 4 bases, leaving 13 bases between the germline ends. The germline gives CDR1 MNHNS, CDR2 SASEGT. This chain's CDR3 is CASRGGVTYNEQFF. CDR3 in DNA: TGTGCCAGCAGGGGGGGAGTTACGTACAATGAGCAGTTCTTC.

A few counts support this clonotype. DNA of the CDR3: TGCGCCAGCAGCCAAGTGGGGATACTCGCTAATGGCTACACCTTC. Protein: CASSQVGILANGYTF. The chain combines TRBV4-1 with TRBJ1-2; D is undetermined. This CDR3 is built from 15 residues. V was shortened by 1 base and J by 6 bases, with 15 bases between the two germline ends. Germline-derived CDR1 and CDR2 are MGHRA and YSYEKL.

Here the CDR3 DNA reads TGCAGCGTTGATATTGGACACCTCCAAGAGACCCAGTACTTC. It codes for CSVDIGHLQETQYF. The chain recombines TRBV29-1 with TRBJ2-5, with D possibly matching TRBD1 (5 bases). The CDR3 is 14 amino acids. Trimming removed 3 bases at V and 1 base at J, with 12 bases between. Germline CDR1 is SQVTM and CDR2 is ANQGSEA.

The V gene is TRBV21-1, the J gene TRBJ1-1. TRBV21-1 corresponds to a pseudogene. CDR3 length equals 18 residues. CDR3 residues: CASSTAGSLGCFNTEAFF. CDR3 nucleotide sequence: TGTGCCAGCAGCACGGCGGGTTCACTGGGGTGTTTCAACACTGAAGCTTTCTTT.